These T cell receptor beta chains were read from a single sample in a study of blood T cell repertoires in COVID-19. The method was immunoSEQ multiplex PCR; TCRdb's version includes in-frame clones alone and lacks a portion of them. The table records more than 200,000 clones, 70% to 90% of them present only once. Sequencing was performed on peripheral blood. The source of these receptors is a young man with active or convalescent COVID-19. Both conserved end residues are part of each CDR3. D genes are given only for firm matches. Clone size appears in some rows only: once, few, many, or a class for an expanded clone.

clone_size: .
d_call: TRBD1
j_call: TRBJ1-2
v_call: TRBV6-5
cdr3_aa: CASSYFGTGQLYGYTF
cdr3_nt: TGTGCCAGCAGTTACTTCGGGACGGGACAGCTCTATGGCTACACCTTC

clone_size: .
d_call: TRBD2
j_call: TRBJ2-5
v_call: TRBV19
cdr3_aa: CASSRTGLEEETQYF
cdr3_nt: TGTGCCAGTAGTAGGACGGGACTAGAGGAAGAGACCCAGTACTTC

clone_size: .
d_call: .
j_call: TRBJ1-4
v_call: TRBV3-1/TRBV3-2
cdr3_aa: CASSDRGTNEKLFF
cdr3_nt: TGTGCCAGCAGCGATAGGGGCACTAATGAAAAACTGTTTTTT

clone_size: .
d_call: .
j_call: TRBJ2-7
v_call: TRBV19
cdr3_aa: CASSMQASTRYEQYF
cdr3_nt: TGTGCCAGTAGTATGCAGGCCAGCACGCGTTACGAGCAGTACTTC

clone_size: .
d_call: .
j_call: TRBJ2-1
v_call: TRBV10-1
cdr3_aa: CASSAKIRTGKRNEQFF
cdr3_nt: TGCGCCAGCAGTGCCAAGATTCGCACAGGGAAAAGGAATGAGCAGTTCTTC

clone_size: .
d_call: .
j_call: TRBJ1-6
v_call: TRBV11-2
cdr3_aa: CASSLDPHAGRPNSPLHF
cdr3_nt: TGTGCCAGCAGCTTAGATCCCCATGCAGGCAGACCGAATTCACCCCTCCACTTT

clone_size: .
d_call: .
j_call: TRBJ1-5
v_call: TRBV30
cdr3_aa: CAWDNDHSGNQPQHF
cdr3_nt: TGTGCCTGGGATAACGACCACAGTGGAAATCAGCCCCAGCATTTT

clone_size: .
d_call: .
j_call: TRBJ1-5
v_call: TRBV5-6
cdr3_aa: CASSSQGFRNQPQHF
cdr3_nt: TGTGCCAGCAGCTCACAGGGTTTTCGCAATCAGCCCCAGCATTTT

clone_size: once
d_call: TRBD1
j_call: TRBJ1-4
v_call: TRBV11-2
cdr3_aa: CASSRRQGYEKLFF
cdr3_nt: TGTGCCAGCAGCAGACGACAGGGATACGAAAAACTGTTTTTT

clone_size: .
d_call: .
j_call: TRBJ2-1
v_call: TRBV24-1
cdr3_aa: CATTSGRDGVDEQFF
cdr3_nt: TGTGCCACAACTTCGGGGCGGGACGGTGTTGATGAGCAGTTCTTC

clone_size: .
d_call: TRBD1
j_call: TRBJ2-5
v_call: TRBV28
cdr3_aa: CASSYVAKGADRETQYF
cdr3_nt: TGTGCCAGCAGTTACGTTGCAAAGGGGGCCGATAGGGAGACCCAGTACTTC

clone_size: .
d_call: TRBD1
j_call: TRBJ1-2
v_call: TRBV13
cdr3_aa: CASSTRDRGNPNYGYTF
cdr3_nt: TGTGCCAGCAGCACCCGGGACAGGGGGAACCCTAACTATGGCTACACCTTC

clone_size: .
d_call: .
j_call: TRBJ1-3
v_call: TRBV2
cdr3_aa: CASSGGGTGENTIYF
cdr3_nt: TGTGCCAGCAGTGGAGGAGGGACGGGAGAAAACACCATATATTTT

clone_size: .
d_call: .
j_call: TRBJ2-7
v_call: TRBV4-1
cdr3_aa: CASSHLGNSGEQYF
cdr3_nt: TGCGCCAGCAGCCACTTAGGAAATTCGGGCGAGCAGTACTTC

clone_size: .
d_call: .
j_call: TRBJ2-7
v_call: TRBV14
cdr3_aa: CASSPGGEQYF
cdr3_nt: TGTGCCAGCAGCCCCGGAGGGGAGCAGTACTTC

clone_size: .
d_call: TRBD1
j_call: TRBJ2-2
v_call: TRBV9
cdr3_aa: CASSSGQGVGELFF
cdr3_nt: TGTGCCAGCAGCTCGGGACAGGGTGTCGGGGAGCTGTTTTTT

clone_size: .
d_call: TRBD2
j_call: TRBJ2-7
v_call: TRBV18
cdr3_aa: CASSPIRTSGLYEQYF
cdr3_nt: TGTGCCAGCTCACCTATTCGGACTAGCGGACTCTACGAGCAGTACTTC

clone_size: once
d_call: .
j_call: TRBJ1-2
v_call: TRBV6-2/TRBV6-3
cdr3_aa: CASSDHFGGYTF
cdr3_nt: TGTGCCAGCAGTGACCACTTCGGGGGCTACACCTTC

clone_size: .
d_call: TRBD1
j_call: TRBJ1-2
v_call: TRBV18
cdr3_aa: CASSPGTGVDYGYTF
cdr3_nt: TGTGCCAGCTCACCCGGGACAGGGGTGGACTATGGCTACACCTTC

clone_size: .
d_call: TRBD2
j_call: TRBJ2-1
v_call: TRBV12-5
cdr3_aa: CASGLGLAEDEQFF
cdr3_nt: TGTGCTAGTGGTTTGGGACTAGCGGAGGATGAGCAGTTCTTC

clone_size: .
d_call: TRBD1
j_call: TRBJ1-3
v_call: TRBV6-1
cdr3_aa: CASSGGTGSRGNTIYF
cdr3_nt: TGTGCCAGCAGTGGCGGGACAGGGTCCCGAGGGAACACCATATATTTT

clone_size: .
d_call: .
j_call: TRBJ1-6
v_call: TRBV9
cdr3_aa: CASSLEQKASNSPLHF
cdr3_nt: TGTGCCAGCAGCTTGGAGCAGAAAGCCAGTAATTCACCCCTCCACTTT

clone_size: .
d_call: .
j_call: TRBJ1-6
v_call: TRBV25-1
cdr3_aa: CASSEIAGGNSPLHF
cdr3_nt: TGTGCCAGCAGTGAAATTGCAGGAGGAAATTCACCCCTCCACTTT

clone_size: once
d_call: .
j_call: TRBJ2-7
v_call: TRBV5-6
cdr3_aa: CASSRQIYEQYF
cdr3_nt: TGTGCCAGCAGCAGACAAATCTACGAGCAGTACTTC

clone_size: .
d_call: TRBD1
j_call: TRBJ2-7
v_call: TRBV7-9
cdr3_aa: CASSDPGQGSSYEQYF
cdr3_nt: TGTGCCAGCAGCGACCCAGGACAGGGAAGCTCCTACGAGCAGTACTTC

clone_size: .
d_call: .
j_call: TRBJ2-4
v_call: TRBV7-2
cdr3_aa: CASSLGRGGHIQYF
cdr3_nt: TGTGCCAGCAGCTTAGGGCGGGGCGGCCACATTCAGTACTTC

clone_size: .
d_call: .
j_call: TRBJ2-3
v_call: TRBV29-1
cdr3_aa: CSVLGGEISDTQYF
cdr3_nt: TGCAGCGTCCTCGGAGGGGAGATATCAGATACGCAGTATTTT

clone_size: .
d_call: .
j_call: TRBJ2-7
v_call: TRBV11-2
cdr3_aa: CASSLVGVRVNF
cdr3_nt: TGTGCCAGCAGCTTAGTAGGGGTCAGGGTGAACTTC

clone_size: once
d_call: TRBD1
j_call: TRBJ2-1
v_call: TRBV12-5
cdr3_aa: CASGLPNSMPGQGYDEQFF
cdr3_nt: TGTGCTAGTGGTTTGCCGAACTCTATGCCGGGACAGGGATACGATGAGCAGTTCTTC

clone_size: .
d_call: .
j_call: TRBJ1-1
v_call: TRBV18
cdr3_aa: CASSSTGLGVGTEAFF
cdr3_nt: TGTGCCAGCTCATCCACAGGGCTCGGAGTCGGCACTGAAGCTTTCTTT

clone_size: .
d_call: .
j_call: TRBJ1-1
v_call: TRBV19
cdr3_aa: CASSIERDTEAFF
cdr3_nt: TGTGCCAGTAGTATAGAGCGAGACACTGAAGCTTTCTTT

clone_size: .
d_call: .
j_call: TRBJ1-2
v_call: TRBV5-6
cdr3_aa: CASSLLENYGYTF
cdr3_nt: TGTGCCAGCAGCTTGCTTGAGAACTATGGCTACACCTTC

clone_size: .
d_call: .
j_call: TRBJ1-1
v_call: TRBV19
cdr3_aa: CASSNPVLNTEAFF
cdr3_nt: TGTGCCAGTAGTAATCCGGTCTTGAACACTGAAGCTTTCTTT

clone_size: .
d_call: .
j_call: TRBJ2-1
v_call: TRBV21-1
cdr3_aa: CASSKRQGAPYNEQFF
cdr3_nt: TGTGCCAGCAGCAAGAGACAGGGGGCTCCCTACAATGAGCAGTTCTTC

clone_size: few
d_call: .
j_call: TRBJ1-4
v_call: TRBV27
cdr3_aa: CASRGNEKLFF
cdr3_nt: TGTGCCTCCCGGGGAAATGAAAAACTGTTTTTT

clone_size: .
d_call: TRBD1
j_call: TRBJ2-3
v_call: TRBV24-1
cdr3_aa: CATSDRTGADTQYF
cdr3_nt: TGTGCCACCAGTGACCGGACAGGGGCAGATACGCAGTATTTT

clone_size: .
d_call: TRBD1
j_call: TRBJ1-3
v_call: TRBV9
cdr3_aa: CASTQQGAPGNTIYF
cdr3_nt: TGTGCCAGCACCCAACAGGGGGCTCCTGGAAACACCATATATTTT

clone_size: .
d_call: TRBD1
j_call: TRBJ1-2
v_call: TRBV27
cdr3_aa: CASKTGSYGYTF
cdr3_nt: TGTGCCAGCAAGACAGGGAGCTATGGCTACACCTTC

clone_size: .
d_call: .
j_call: TRBJ2-5
v_call: TRBV10-1
cdr3_aa: CASTVLGGARETQYF
cdr3_nt: TGCGCCAGCACCGTGTTGGGGGGGGCGCGGGAGACCCAGTACTTC

clone_size: .
d_call: .
j_call: TRBJ1-1
v_call: TRBV5-5
cdr3_aa: CASSLLDRLNTEAFF
cdr3_nt: TGTGCCAGCAGCTTGTTAGACAGACTGAACACTGAAGCTTTCTTT

clone_size: .
d_call: .
j_call: TRBJ2-7
v_call: TRBV11-2
cdr3_aa: CASSLEAGSYEQYF
cdr3_nt: TGTGCCAGCAGCTTGGAGGCGGGGAGCTACGAGCAGTACTTC

clone_size: .
d_call: .
j_call: TRBJ2-7
v_call: TRBV5-1
cdr3_aa: CASSFASSSYEQYF
cdr3_nt: TGCGCCAGCAGCTTTGCGTCAAGCTCCTACGAGCAGTACTTC

clone_size: .
d_call: TRBD2
j_call: TRBJ2-5
v_call: TRBV7-2
cdr3_aa: CASSVSGLEGETQYF
cdr3_nt: TGTGCCAGCAGCGTATCGGGACTAGAAGGAGAGACCCAGTACTTC

clone_size: .
d_call: TRBD1
j_call: TRBJ1-1
v_call: TRBV14
cdr3_aa: CASSQETIQGDRRGSTEAFF
cdr3_nt: TGTGCCAGCAGCCAAGAGACGATTCAGGGGGACAGGCGGGGATCGACTGAAGCTTTCTTT

clone_size: .
d_call: TRBD1
j_call: TRBJ2-5
v_call: TRBV25-1
cdr3_aa: CASSEPTQGWQETQYF
cdr3_nt: TGTGCCAGCAGTGAACCCACACAGGGGTGGCAAGAGACCCAGTACTTC

clone_size: .
d_call: .
j_call: TRBJ2-3
v_call: TRBV28
cdr3_aa: CASSFRLGSTDTQYF
cdr3_nt: TGTGCCAGCAGTTTCCGTCTGGGCAGCACAGATACGCAGTATTTT

clone_size: .
d_call: .
j_call: TRBJ2-5
v_call: TRBV7-9
cdr3_aa: CASRTDREGETQYF
cdr3_nt: TGTGCCAGCAGAACGGACAGGGAGGGAGAGACCCAGTACTTC

clone_size: .
d_call: .
j_call: TRBJ1-2
v_call: TRBV19
cdr3_aa: CASMYRDSPYGYTF
cdr3_nt: TGTGCCAGTATGTACCGGGACTCCCCCTATGGCTACACCTTC

clone_size: .
d_call: .
j_call: TRBJ1-2
v_call: TRBV6-2/TRBV6-3
cdr3_aa: CASSPNYGYTF
cdr3_nt: TGTGCCAGCAGTCCGAACTATGGCTACACCTTC

clone_size: .
d_call: TRBD1
j_call: TRBJ2-3
v_call: TRBV28
cdr3_aa: CASSETGQGTDTQYF
cdr3_nt: TGTGCCAGCAGTGAGACGGGACAGGGGACAGATACGCAGTATTTT

clone_size: once
d_call: TRBD1
j_call: TRBJ1-3
v_call: TRBV2
cdr3_aa: CASSDNVDRGDDTIYF
cdr3_nt: TGTGCCAGCAGTGATAACGTCGACAGGGGAGACGACACCATATATTTT

clone_size: many
d_call: TRBD1
j_call: TRBJ1-3
v_call: TRBV7-6
cdr3_aa: CASSLEGQDSGNTIYF
cdr3_nt: TGTGCCAGCAGCTTAGAGGGACAGGACTCTGGAAACACCATATATTTT

clone_size: .
d_call: TRBD1
j_call: TRBJ2-7
v_call: TRBV7-2
cdr3_aa: CASSLMGQGAGEQYF
cdr3_nt: TGTGCCAGCAGCTTAATGGGACAGGGGGCGGGCGAGCAGTACTTC

clone_size: .
d_call: TRBD1
j_call: TRBJ1-1
v_call: TRBV29-1
cdr3_aa: CSASGGTEAFF
cdr3_nt: TGCAGCGCTTCAGGGGGCACTGAAGCTTTCTTT

clone_size: .
d_call: TRBD1
j_call: TRBJ1-2
v_call: TRBV7-3
cdr3_aa: CASSLTKGALSGYGYTF
cdr3_nt: TGTGCCAGCAGCTTAACGAAGGGGGCTCTATCGGGCTATGGCTACACCTTC

clone_size: .
d_call: .
j_call: TRBJ2-7
v_call: TRBV9
cdr3_aa: CASSSGDEQYF
cdr3_nt: TGTGCCAGCAGCTCCGGGGACGAGCAGTACTTC

clone_size: .
d_call: TRBD2
j_call: TRBJ2-3
v_call: TRBV11-3
cdr3_aa: CASSLVSGRSADTQYF
cdr3_nt: TGTGCCAGCAGCTTAGTTAGCGGGAGGTCGGCAGATACGCAGTATTTT

clone_size: .
d_call: TRBD1
j_call: TRBJ1-6
v_call: TRBV9
cdr3_aa: CASSAAGTGVFPLHF
cdr3_nt: TGTGCCAGCAGCGCGGCCGGGACAGGGGTTTTCCCCCTCCACTTT

clone_size: .
d_call: .
j_call: TRBJ1-1
v_call: TRBV30
cdr3_aa: CAWRRKTAEAFF
cdr3_nt: TGTGCCTGGAGACGAAAAACGGCTGAAGCTTTCTTT